A single sample gave rise to the 25 T cell receptor beta chains below, sequenced in a study of early T cells in non-severe SARS-CoV-2 infection. TCRdb re-called the 5' RACE reads through MiXCR, storing one row per CDR3 protein. The table lists 50,000 to 60,000 distinct CDR3 sequences, about 6.4% of them singletons. The sample was whole blood, taken at baseline. These receptors all come from an adult who was a healthcare worker with PCR-confirmed SARS-CoV-2 infection or an uninfected control (not recorded which).

This clonotype was counted only a few times. The V gene is TRBV4-2, the J gene TRBJ2-7; 7 bases align to TRBD1. Trimming at V came to 1 base and at J to 5 bases, leaving 2 bases not matched to a gene. Germline V gene lookup returns CDR1 LGHNA and CDR2 YNFKEQ. The CDR3 is 13 residues long. The CDR3 sequence is CASSQATGDEQYF. As DNA, the CDR3 is TGTGCCAGCAGCCAAGCCACAGGGGACGAGCAGTACTTC.

This clonotype was seen ten or more times. J is TRBJ2-1 and V is TRBV7-9; 15 bases match TRBD2. After removal of 5 bases from V and 6 bases from J, the junction contained 14 bases not matched to a gene. Germline lookup yields CDR1 SEHNR and CDR2 FQNEAQ (reference sequence). This CDR3 has 19 residues. The CDR3 nucleotides are TGTGCCAGCAGCCCACGGAGGACTAGCGGGGGGGCCGGTGGCAATGAGCAGTTCTTC. Amino acid sequence: CASSPRRTSGGAGGNEQFF.

Many counts were recorded for this clonotype. DNA of the CDR3: TGTGCCAGCAGCTTAAGGCTAGCAGGGGCAGATACGCAGTATTTT. Its protein is CASSLRLAGADTQYF. The rearrangement links TRBV7-2 to TRBJ2-3; maybe TRBD1 (6 bases). Germline assignment: CDR1 SGHTA and CDR2 FQGNSA. This CDR3 has 15 amino acids. Trimming removed 2 bases at V and 4 bases at J, with 13 bases between. The full variable domain, its missing parts supplied by reference TRBV7-2 and TRBJ2-3, is GAGVSQSPSNKVTEKGKDVELRCDPISGHTALYWYRQSLGQGLEFLIYFQGNSAPDKSGLPSDRFSAERTGGSVSTLTIQRTQQEDSAVYLCASSLRLAGADTQYFGPGTRLTVL.

In its sample, this clonotype was seen many times. CDR3 coding DNA: TGTGCCAGCAGTTACTCGCCCCCGTCGGGACAGGGGTCCCCCTACGAGCAGTACTTC. Translating it yields CASSYSPPSGQGSPYEQYF. The J gene is TRBJ2-7, the V gene TRBV6-5; 10 bases line up with TRBD1. Germline CDR1 is MNHEY and CDR2 is SVGAGI. Unmatched junction bases numbered 13, after V lost 0 bases and J lost 2 bases. This CDR3 contains 19 residues.

This clonotype was seen a handful of times. The rearrangement joins TRBV19 to TRBJ2-1; D remains unclear. CDR3 size: 11 residues. From germline, CDR1 is LNHDA and CDR2 SQIVND (reference sequence). V was shortened by 9 bases and J by 8 bases, with 11 bases between the two germline ends. CDR3 region: CASSVSYEQFF. The CDR3 nucleotides are TGTGCCAGCTCCGTGAGCTATGAGCAGTTCTTC.

The chain couples TRBV7-9 to TRBJ2-3; 9 positions match TRBD2. Germline CDR1 and CDR2: SEHNR and FQNEAQ (reference sequence). This CDR3 has 17 amino acids. V lost 5 bases, J lost 5 bases, and 14 bases stayed unmatched. The CDR3 sequence is CASSPGVSGGPLDTQYF. The CDR3 bases are TGTGCCAGCAGCCCCGGAGTTAGCGGGGGACCTCTAGATACGCAGTATTTT.

This sequence joins TRBV20-1 and TRBJ1-5; D might be TRBD1 (5 bases). V lost 2 bases and J lost 7, with 12 bases in between. From germline, CDR1 is DFQATT and CDR2 SNEGSKA (reference sequence). CDR3 length equals 13 residues. The CDR3 bases are TGCAGTGCTAGACAGGGTCAGGACCAGCCCCAGCATTTT. Encoded protein: CSARQGQDQPQHF.

This clonotype appeared a few times. The chain recombines TRBV10-1 with TRBJ2-3; no clear D. Per the germline V gene, CDR1 is WNHNN and CDR2 is SYGVQD (reference sequence). V dropped 0 bases and J dropped 4 bases, with 5 bases sitting between them. This CDR3 is built from 13 residues. The CDR3 reads CASSESLADTQYF. CDR3 nucleotides: TGCGCCAGCAGTGAGTCCCTGGCAGATACGCAGTATTTT.

The sample holds many counts of this clonotype. This chain joins TRBV28 and TRBJ2-5, with D tentatively TRBD1 (5 bases). CDR1 is MDHEN, CDR2 SYDVKM, per germline. Trimming cost V 2 bases and J 1 base, with 11 bases left between them. This CDR3 is built from 15 residues. The CDR3 region has the DNA TGTGCCAGCAGTTTACAGGGCCTCAGCCAAGAGACCCAGTACTTC. It is translated as CASSLQGLSQETQYF.

This rearrangement joins TRBV30 to TRBJ2-5, with 12 positions matching TRBD2. There are 16 residues in the CDR3. Germline V lookup: CDR1 GTSNPN, CDR2 SVGIG (reference sequence). V was clipped by 2 bases and J by 5 bases; unmatched bases: 9. The CDR3 DNA sequence: TGTGCCTGGAGTCCCCACCGGACTAGCGGGGCGGAGACCCAGTACTTC. It specifies CAWSPHRTSGAETQYF.

This rearrangement joins TRBV5-1 to TRBJ1-1; D call uncertain. The CDR3 is 11 residues long. Germline V CDR1 and CDR2: SGHRS, YFSETQ. Trimming took off 4 bases at V and 3 bases at J, with 4 bases between the two ends. This CDR3 reads CASSIDTEAFF. The CDR3 nucleotides are TGCGCCAGCAGCATAGACACTGAAGCTTTCTTT.

This clonotype was seen many times. The CDR3 sequence: CASSFGETGELFF. The CDR3 nucleotides are TGTGCCAGCAGCTTCGGGGAAACCGGGGAGCTGTTTTTT. V is TRBV7-6 and J is TRBJ2-2; TRBD2 might be the D (5 bases). This CDR3 spans 13 amino acids. Trimming removed 3 bases from V and 5 bases from J, with 7 bases in between. From germline, CDR1 is SGHVS and CDR2 FNYEAQ.

The table lists this clonotype with many counts. CDR3 residues: CASREEGEPDTQYF. CDR3 DNA: TGTGCCAGCCGAGAGGAGGGCGAGCCAGATACGCAGTATTTT. The genes are TRBV6-2 or TRBV6-3 and TRBJ2-3; TRBD2 is a possible D gene (6 bases). There are 14 residues in the CDR3. Germline CDR1 and CDR2: MNHEY and SVGEGT. V shed 8 bases and J shed 4 bases, with 16 bases lying between them.

A few counts support this clonotype. V usage is TRBV7-2 and J usage is TRBJ1-5; no definite D call. V was pared by 1 base and J by 0 bases, with 10 bases between. Germline values: CDR1 SGHTA, CDR2 FQGNSA. The CDR3 sequence is 16 residues long. The CDR3 is CASSLVPGYSNQPQHF. CDR3 DNA: TGTGCCAGCAGCTTAGTACCGGGGTATAGCAATCAGCCCCAGCATTTT.

There are many counts of this clonotype. The chain is built from TRBV4-3 and TRBJ1-4; D may be TRBD1 (5 bases). Trimming removed 0 bases at V and 8 bases at J, with 19 bases between. CDR3 length equals 17 residues. Germline CDR1 LGHNA, CDR2 YSLEER. The CDR3 here is CASSQDFVGADQEKLFF. CDR3 nucleotide sequence: TGCGCCAGCAGCCAAGATTTCGTAGGGGCAGACCAAGAAAAACTGTTTTTT.

This clonotype was seen ten or more times. The J gene is TRBJ2-3, the V gene TRBV12-3 or TRBV12-4; TRBD1 aligns across 7 bases. J was trimmed by 10 bases and V by 6 bases; bases with no gene match: 16. The CDR3 covers 15 residues. The CDR3 DNA is TGTGCCAGCAGAACGACAGGGCCCCAAGTCCCCGCGCAGTATTTT. This encodes CASRTTGPQVPAQYF.

Only a few counts were recorded for this clonotype. The chain is built from TRBV11-3 and TRBJ2-1, with TRBD2 as a possible D gene (5 bases). The CDR3 contains 12 residues. Germline assignment: CDR1 SGHNT and CDR2 YENEEA. Trimming cost V 8 bases and J 5 bases, with 10 bases left between them. CDR3 region: CASSADHNEQFF. The CDR3 DNA is TGTGCCAGCTCAGCGGACCACAATGAGCAGTTCTTC.

The J gene is TRBJ2-7, the V gene TRBV6-2 or TRBV6-3; TRBD1 matches at 8 bases. The length of the CDR3 is 22 residues. V was clipped by 2 bases and J by 3 bases; unmatched bases: 27. CDR1 and CDR2 from the germline V gene are MNHEY and SVGEGT. The CDR3 nucleotides are TGTGCCAGCAGTTACGGACAGATACAGGGGGGTGAATCACCAACGCTCAACTACGAGCAGTACTTC. Amino acid sequence: CASSYGQIQGGESPTLNYEQYF.

V and J are TRBV2 and TRBJ2-3, with D maybe TRBD1 (5 bases). The CDR3 extends over 17 amino acids. Per the germline V gene, CDR1 is SNHLY and CDR2 is FYNNEI. The V end lost 2 bases, the J end lost 1 base, and 16 bases lay between the germline ends. The CDR3 protein is CASSETPVGRGTDTQYF. CDR3 bases: TGTGCCAGCAGTGAAACCCCCGTGGGGCGAGGCACAGATACGCAGTATTTT.

The sample holds a few counts of this clonotype. The rearrangement joins TRBV19 to TRBJ1-5; TRBD1 aligns across 7 bases. CDR1 is LNHDA, CDR2 SQIVND, per germline (reference sequence). V lost 6 bases and J lost 1; bases outside the gene matches: 9. This CDR3 contains 16 residues. The CDR3 loop reads CASSRDREGSNQPQHF. In DNA, the CDR3 is TGTGCCAGTAGCCGCGACAGGGAGGGAAGCAATCAGCCCCAGCATTTT.

Ten or more counts support this clonotype. V and J are TRBV5-1 and TRBJ2-1; D unresolved. Germline CDR1 reads SGHRS; CDR2 reads YFSETQ. Trimming shortened V by 6 bases and J by 4 bases, and 8 bases separated the two germline ends. The CDR3 is 12 residues long. The CDR3 protein is CASTGSYNEQFF. The CDR3 DNA reads as TGCGCCAGCACCGGGTCGTACAATGAGCAGTTCTTC.

This clonotype was seen a handful of times. The chain is built from TRBV7-8 and TRBJ2-3; TRBD2 agrees at 10 bases. Germline-derived CDR1 and CDR2 are SGHVS and FQNEAQ. Trimming cost V 2 bases and J 3 bases; bases outside gene matches: 8. This CDR3 has 17 amino acids. The DNA for the CDR3 is TGTGCCAGCAGCTTAATAAGCGGGGGGGCAGGGACAGATACGCAGTATTTT. It translates to CASSLISGGAGTDTQYF.

With regard to this clonotype: This may stem from a read error, because a much larger clone lies one nucleotide away. The CDR3 does not close with the conserved phenylalanine or tryptophan, likely indicating a read error. The gene calls are TRBV11-2 and TRBJ1-3; D gene unclear. The CDR3 has 15 residues. Per germline, CDR1 SGHAT and CDR2 FQNNGV. Trimming stripped 0 bases from V and 3 bases from J, with 9 bases between. The CDR3 spells CASSLEGQLGNTIYL. CDR3 DNA sequence: TGTGCCAGCAGCTTAGAAGGTCAGCTTGGAAACACCATATATTTG.

This clonotype appeared a few times. The J gene is TRBJ2-5, the V gene TRBV5-6, with D perhaps TRBD1 (5 bases). The V and J ends lost 1 base and 4 bases respectively, with 8 bases between them. This CDR3 is 13 amino acids long. From germline, CDR1 is SGHDT and CDR2 YYEEEE. CDR3 DNA: TGTGCCAGCAGCTTGACAGGTGGAGAGACCCAGTACTTC. Translated, it gives CASSLTGGETQYF.

This clonotype was counted only a few times. The V and J genes are TRBV15 and TRBJ2-5; possibly TRBD2 for D (6 bases). This CDR3 has 13 residues. The V gene's germline CDR1 is LNHNV and CDR2 YYDKDF (reference sequence). V lost 3 bases to trimming and J lost 4 bases, with 9 bases between them. The CDR3 DNA is TGTGCCACCAGCAGGGGGACTTTAGAGACCCAGTACTTC. Encoded protein: CATSRGTLETQYF.